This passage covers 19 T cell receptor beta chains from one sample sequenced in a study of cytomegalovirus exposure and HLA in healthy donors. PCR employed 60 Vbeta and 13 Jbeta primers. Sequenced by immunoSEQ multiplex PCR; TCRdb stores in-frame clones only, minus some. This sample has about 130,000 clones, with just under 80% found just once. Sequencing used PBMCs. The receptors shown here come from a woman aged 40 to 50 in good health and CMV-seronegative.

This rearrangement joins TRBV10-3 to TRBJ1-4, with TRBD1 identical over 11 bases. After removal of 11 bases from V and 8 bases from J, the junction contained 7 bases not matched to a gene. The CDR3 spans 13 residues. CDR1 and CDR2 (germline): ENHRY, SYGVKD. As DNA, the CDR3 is TGTGCCTCCGCGGGGACAGGGGGAGAAAAACTGTTTTTT. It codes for CASAGTGGEKLFF.

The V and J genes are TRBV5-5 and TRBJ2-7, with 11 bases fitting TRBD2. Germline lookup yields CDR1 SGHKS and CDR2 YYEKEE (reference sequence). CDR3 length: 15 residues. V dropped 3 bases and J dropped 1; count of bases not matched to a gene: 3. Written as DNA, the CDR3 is TGTGCCAGCAGCTGGGGACTAGCGGTATCCTACGAGCAGTACTTC. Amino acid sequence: CASSWGLAVSYEQYF.

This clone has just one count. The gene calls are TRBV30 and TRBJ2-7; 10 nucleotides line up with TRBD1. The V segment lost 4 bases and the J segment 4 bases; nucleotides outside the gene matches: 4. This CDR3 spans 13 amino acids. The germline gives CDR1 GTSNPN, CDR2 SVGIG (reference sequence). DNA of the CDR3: TGTGCCTGGACGGGACAGGGGACTTACGAGCAGTACTTC. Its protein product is CAWTGQGTYEQYF.

The CDR3 bases are TGTGCCAGTAGTCCCACGACAGGGGCTGGAACTGAAGCTTTCTTT. Its protein is CASSPTTGAGTEAFF. The J gene is TRBJ1-1, the V gene TRBV19, with 8 bases matching TRBD1. The CDR3 covers 15 residues. V trimming: 5 bases; J trimming: 5 bases; junction bases outside the gene matches: 10. From germline, CDR1 is LNHDA and CDR2 SQIVND (reference sequence).

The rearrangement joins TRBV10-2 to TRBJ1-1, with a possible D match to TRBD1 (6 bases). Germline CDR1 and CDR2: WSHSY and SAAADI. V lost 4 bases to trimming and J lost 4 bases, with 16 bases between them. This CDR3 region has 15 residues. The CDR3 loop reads CASSGRGTLVTEAFF. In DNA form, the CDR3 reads TGCGCCAGCAGTGGACGAGGGACACTGGTCACTGAAGCTTTCTTT.

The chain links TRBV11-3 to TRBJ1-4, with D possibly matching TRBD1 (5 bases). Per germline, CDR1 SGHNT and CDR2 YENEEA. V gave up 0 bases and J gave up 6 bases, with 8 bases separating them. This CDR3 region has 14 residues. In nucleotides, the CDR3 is TGTGCCAGCAGCTTAGAGGGGGGGGATGAAAAACTGTTTTTT. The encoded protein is CASSLEGGDEKLFF.

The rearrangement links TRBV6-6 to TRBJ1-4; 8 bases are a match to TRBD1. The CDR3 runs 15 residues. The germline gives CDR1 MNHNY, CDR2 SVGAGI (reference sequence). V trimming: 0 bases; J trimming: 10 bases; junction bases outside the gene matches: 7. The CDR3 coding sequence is TGTGCCAGCAGTTACTCGACAGGGGATAGTAGAAAACTGTTTTTT. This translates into CASSYSTGDSRKLFF.

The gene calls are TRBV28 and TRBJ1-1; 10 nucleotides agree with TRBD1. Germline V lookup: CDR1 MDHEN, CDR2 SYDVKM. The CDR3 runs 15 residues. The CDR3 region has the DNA TGTGCGGGGGGACCCGCGGACAGGGGGGACACTGAAGCTTTCTTT. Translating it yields CAGGPADRGDTEAFF. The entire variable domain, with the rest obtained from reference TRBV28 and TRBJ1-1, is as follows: DVKVTQSSRYLVKRTGEKVFLECVQDMDHENMFWYRQDPGLGLRLIYFSYDVKMKEKGDIPEGYSVSREKKERFSLILESASTNQTSMYLCAGGPADRGDTEAFFGQGTRLTVV.

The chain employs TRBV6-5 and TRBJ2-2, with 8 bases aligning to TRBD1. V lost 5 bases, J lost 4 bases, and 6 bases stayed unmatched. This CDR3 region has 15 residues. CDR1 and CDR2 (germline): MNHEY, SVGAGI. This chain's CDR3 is CASSPRQGFTGELFF. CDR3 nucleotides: TGTGCCAGCAGTCCCCGACAGGGGTTCACCGGGGAGCTGTTTTTT.

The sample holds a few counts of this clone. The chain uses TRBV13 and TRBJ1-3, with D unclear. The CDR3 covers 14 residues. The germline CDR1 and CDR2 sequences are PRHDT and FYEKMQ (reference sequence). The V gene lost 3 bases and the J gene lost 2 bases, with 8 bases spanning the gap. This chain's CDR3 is CASSFGSAGNTIYF. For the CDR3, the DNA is TGTGCCAGCAGCTTCGGTTCGGCTGGAAACACCATATATTTT.

CDR3 amino acids: CASTRTSTAGANVLTF. The DNA of the CDR3 is TGTGCCAGCACTAGGACTAGCACGGCTGGGGCCAACGTCCTGACTTTC. V usage is TRBV2 and J usage is TRBJ2-6, with 8 bases fitting TRBD2. Germline V gives CDR1 SNHLY, CDR2 FYNNEI. The CDR3 extends over 16 amino acids. V lost 7 bases to trimming and J lost 2 bases; unmatched junction nucleotides: 7.

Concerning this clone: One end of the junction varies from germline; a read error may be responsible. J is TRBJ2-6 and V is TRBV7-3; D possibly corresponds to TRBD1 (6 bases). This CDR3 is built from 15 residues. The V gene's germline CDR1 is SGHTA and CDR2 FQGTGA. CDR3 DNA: TGTGCCAGCAGCTCAACAGGGCTGGGGGCCAACGGCCTGACTTTC. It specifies CASSSTGLGANGLTF.

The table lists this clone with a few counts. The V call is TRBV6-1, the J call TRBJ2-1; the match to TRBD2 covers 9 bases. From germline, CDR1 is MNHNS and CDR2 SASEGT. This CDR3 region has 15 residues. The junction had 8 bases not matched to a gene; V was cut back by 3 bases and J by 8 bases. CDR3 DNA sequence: TGTGCCAGCAGTGAGGATAGCGGGAGTTTCGATGAGCAGTTCTTC. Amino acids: CASSEDSGSFDEQFF.

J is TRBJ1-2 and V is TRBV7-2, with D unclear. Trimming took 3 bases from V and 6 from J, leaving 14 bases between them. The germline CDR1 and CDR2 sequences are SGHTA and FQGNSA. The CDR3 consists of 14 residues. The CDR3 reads CASSFSGYWDGYTF. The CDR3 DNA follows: TGTGCCAGCAGCTTTTCCGGGTATTGGGATGGCTACACCTTC.

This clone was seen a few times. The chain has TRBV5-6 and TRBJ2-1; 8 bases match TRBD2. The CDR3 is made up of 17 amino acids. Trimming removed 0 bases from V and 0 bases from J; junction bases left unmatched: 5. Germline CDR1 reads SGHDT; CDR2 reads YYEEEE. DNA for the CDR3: TGTGCCAGCAGCTTGGAGGGCGGGGGGTTCTCCTACAATGAGCAGTTCTTC. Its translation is CASSLEGGGFSYNEQFF.

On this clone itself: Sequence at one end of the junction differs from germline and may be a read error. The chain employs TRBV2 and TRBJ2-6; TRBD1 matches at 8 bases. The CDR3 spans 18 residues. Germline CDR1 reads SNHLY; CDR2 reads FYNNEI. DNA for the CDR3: TGTGCCAGCAGTCTCCCTCTCGGACAGGGTGCTGGGGCCAACGGCCTGACTTTC. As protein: CASSLPLGQGAGANGLTF.

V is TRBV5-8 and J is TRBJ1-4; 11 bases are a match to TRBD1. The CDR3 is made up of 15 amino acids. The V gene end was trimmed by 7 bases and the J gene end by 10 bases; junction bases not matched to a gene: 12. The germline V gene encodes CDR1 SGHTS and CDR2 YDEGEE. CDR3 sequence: CASSPGDRGAGKLFF. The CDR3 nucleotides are TGTGCCAGCTCCCCCGGGGACAGGGGGGCTGGAAAACTGTTTTTT. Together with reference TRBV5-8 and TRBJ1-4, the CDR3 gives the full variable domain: EAGVTQSPTHLIKTRGQQATLRCSPISGHTSVYWYQQALGLGLQFLLWYDEGEERNRGNFPPRFSGRQFPNYSSELNVNALELEDSALYLCASSPGDRGAGKLFFGSGTQLSVL.

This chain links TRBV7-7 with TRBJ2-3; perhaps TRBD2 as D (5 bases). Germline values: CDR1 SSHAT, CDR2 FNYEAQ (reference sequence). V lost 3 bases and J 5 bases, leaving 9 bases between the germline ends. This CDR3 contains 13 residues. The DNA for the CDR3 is TGTGCCAGCAGCTTGTGGGAGAAAGATACGCAGTATTTT. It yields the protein CASSLWEKDTQYF.

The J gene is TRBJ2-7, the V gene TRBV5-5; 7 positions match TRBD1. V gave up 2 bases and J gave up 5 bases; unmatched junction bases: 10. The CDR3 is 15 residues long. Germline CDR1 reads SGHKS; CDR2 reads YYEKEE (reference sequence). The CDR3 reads CASSFPTGRWDEQYF. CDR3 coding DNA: TGTGCCAGCAGCTTTCCGACAGGGCGTTGGGACGAGCAGTACTTC.